The 26 T cell receptor beta chains in this list originate from one sample, sequenced in a study of T-cell memory formation after mild COVID-19. Each CDR3 protein gets one entry after TCRdb re-called the 5' RACE reads with MiXCR. The sample lists about 110,000 distinct CDR3 sequences, roughly a sixth occurring once. Sample: PBMCs or a T cell subset sorted from them (not recorded which). These receptors originate from a man between 18 and 29 years old who had mild COVID-19 (a few samples of this study predate the infection). Cell type and time point are not known.

In this sample, this clonotype turned up a few times. This chain uses TRBV5-1 with TRBJ2-3, with D perhaps TRBD2 (5 bases). Trimming shortened V by 4 bases and J by 4 bases, and 22 bases separated the two germline ends. The CDR3 sequence is 17 residues long. Germline CDR1 is SGHRS and CDR2 is YFSETQ. CDR3 coding DNA: TGCGCCAGCAGCGTCGGGGTTGACTACCGGCGCGCAGATACGCAGTATTTT. Translating gives CASSVGVDYRRADTQYF. The full variable domain, completed using reference TRBV5-1 and TRBJ2-3, is KAGVTQTPRYLIKTRGQQVTLSCSPISGHRSVSWYQQTPGQGLQFLFEYFSETQRNKGNFPGRFSGRQFSNSRSEMNVSTLELGDSALYLCASSVGVDYRRADTQYFGPGTRLTVL.

This clonotype was seen a handful of times. The chain has TRBV6-5 and TRBJ2-1; D possibly corresponds to TRBD1 (5 bases). Trimming cost V 3 bases and J 6 bases, with 12 bases left between them. This CDR3 is built from 14 residues. From germline, CDR1 is MNHEY and CDR2 SVGAGI. The CDR3 DNA is TGTGCCAGCAGTTATGACAGTTTACGCAATGAGCAGTTCTTC. It is translated as CASSYDSLRNEQFF.

This clonotype came up a few times. CDR3 in amino acids: CASSLGQTGYEQYV. For the CDR3, the DNA is TGTGCCAGCAGCCTAGGACAGACGGGGTACGAGCAGTACGTC. The V and J genes are TRBV6-5 and TRBJ2-7; D perhaps matches TRBD1 (6 bases). The V end was cut by 6 bases, the J end by 4 bases, with 16 bases between. Germline CDR1 and CDR2: MNHEY and SVGAGI. The CDR3 sequence is 14 residues long.

This clonotype was counted between two and nine times. The CDR3 region has the DNA TGTGCCAGCAGTTTATTTTCCCCCTGGAGCATTCAGTACTTC. This sequence encodes CASSLFSPWSIQYF. V gene TRBV28 combines with J gene TRBJ2-4; no firm D call. Germline V gene data show CDR1 as MDHEN and CDR2 as SYDVKM. V lost 1 base and J lost 9, with 13 bases in between. This CDR3 is built from 14 residues.

The chain joins TRBV20-1 to TRBJ1-1; D is unclear. CDR3 length: 12 amino acids. In germline, CDR1 is DFQATT, CDR2 SNEGSKA (reference sequence). Trimming shortened V by 1 base and J by 0 bases, and 3 bases separated the two germline ends. The CDR3 region is CSARGLNTEAFF. The CDR3, as DNA: TGCAGTGCTAGAGGGTTGAACACTGAAGCTTTCTTT.

The chain has TRBV7-6 and TRBJ1-2; TRBD1 matches 7 bases. The J segment lost 0 bases and the V segment lost 5 bases, leaving 6 bases of the junction unmatched. Germline-derived CDR1 and CDR2 are SGHVS and FNYEAQ. This CDR3 is built from 15 residues. The CDR3 spells CASSLRQGANYGYTF. In DNA form, the CDR3 reads TGTGCCAGCAGCCTCAGACAGGGCGCTAACTATGGCTACACCTTC.

This clonotype was picked up a small number of times. V is TRBV3-1 and J is TRBJ1-1, with D uncertain. The germline gives CDR1 LGHDT, CDR2 YNNKEL (reference sequence). The CDR3 has 12 residues. V lost 4 bases to trimming and J lost 6 bases, with 9 bases between them. DNA for the CDR3: TGTGCCAGCAGCCGAATAGGAGCTGAAGCTTTCTTT. The encoded protein is CASSRIGAEAFF.

The J gene is TRBJ2-5, the V gene TRBV9, with 10 bases lining up with TRBD2. This CDR3 comprises 16 residues. From germline, CDR1 is SGDLS and CDR2 YYNGEE. V lost 0 bases to trimming and J lost 5 bases; unmatched junction nucleotides: 7. CDR3 loop: CASSVGSSGGYETQYF. CDR3 in DNA: TGTGCCAGCAGCGTAGGAAGTAGCGGGGGGTATGAGACCCAGTACTTC.

The rearrangement joins TRBV5-1 to TRBJ2-1, with D possibly matching TRBD1 (6 bases). The CDR3 is 15 residues long. Trimming stripped 4 bases from V and 5 bases from J, with 16 bases between. Germline-derived CDR1 and CDR2 are SGHRS and YFSETQ. CDR3 loop: CASSPRWGTNNEQFF. CDR3 in DNA: TGCGCCAGCAGCCCCAGATGGGGGACAAACAATGAGCAGTTCTTC. Using reference TRBV5-1 and TRBJ2-1 for the parts outside the CDR3, the full variable domain is KAGVTQTPRYLIKTRGQQVTLSCSPISGHRSVSWYQQTPGQGLQFLFEYFSETQRNKGNFPGRFSGRQFSNSRSEMNVSTLELGDSALYLCASSPRWGTNNEQFFGPGTRLTVL.

The chain has TRBV5-1 and TRBJ2-1, with TRBD2 as a possible D gene (6 bases). V lost 0 bases and J 6 bases, leaving 10 bases between the germline ends. Germline V gene lookup returns CDR1 SGHRS and CDR2 YFSETQ. The CDR3 covers 14 residues. The CDR3 DNA is TGCGCCAGCAGCTTGGAAGGGACTTCCAATGAGCAGTTCTTC. Encoded protein: CASSLEGTSNEQFF.

The sample holds a few counts of this clonotype. The chain joins TRBV5-4 to TRBJ1-2; TRBD1 might be the D (6 bases). Deletions cut 1 base from V and 8 bases from J, with 12 bases between. CDR1 and CDR2 from the germline V gene are SGHNT and YYREEE (reference sequence). This CDR3 has 13 amino acids. The CDR3 DNA follows: TGTGCCAGCAGCTTGATGGGGGCGGGAGGCTACACCTTC. It specifies CASSLMGAGGYTF.

This clonotype was recorded a few times. V is TRBV7-2 and J is TRBJ2-7; D is perhaps TRBD2 (6 bases). Per germline, CDR1 SGHTA and CDR2 FQGNSA. This CDR3 is 14 amino acids long. Trimming pared 5 bases from V and 6 bases from J, leaving 17 bases between. This CDR3 is CASSPWPGESEQYF. In nucleotides, the CDR3 is TGTGCCAGCAGCCCCTGGCCGGGGGAATCCGAGCAGTACTTC.

This clonotype occurred many times. This rearrangement joins TRBV29-1 to TRBJ1-1, with D tentatively TRBD1 (5 bases). The CDR3 spans 15 residues. In germline, CDR1 is SQVTM, CDR2 ANQGSEA. Trimming cost V 4 bases and J 0 bases, with 15 bases left between them. The chain's CDR3 is CSVGAGWGMNTEAFF. In nucleotides, the CDR3 is TGCAGCGTTGGGGCAGGGTGGGGGATGAACACTGAAGCTTTCTTT.

The J gene is TRBJ2-3, the V gene TRBV14; tentative D call: TRBD2 (6 bases). V lost 6 bases to trimming and J lost 6 bases, with 13 bases between them. The CDR3 totals 13 residues. The germline gives CDR1 SGHDN, CDR2 FVKESK. CDR3 protein: CASRPTGRDTQYF. CDR3 DNA: TGTGCCAGCAGACCCACGGGGAGGGATACGCAGTATTTT.

This clonotype was found many times. This chain connects TRBV29-1 to TRBJ2-3, with D hard to call. The CDR3 consists of 11 residues. Looked up from germline, CDR1 is SQVTM and CDR2 is ANQGSEA. Trimming cost V 7 bases and J 2 bases, with 7 bases left between them. The CDR3 nucleotides are TGCAGCGCTCTAAACACAGATACGCAGTATTTT. It specifies CSALNTDTQYF.

The table lists this clonotype with many counts. The chain combines TRBV27 with TRBJ2-5; 8 bases line up with TRBD2. The CDR3 has 14 amino acids. V lost 5 bases, J lost 5 bases, and 7 bases stayed unmatched. Looked up from germline, CDR1 is MNHEY and CDR2 is SMNVEV (reference sequence). The chain's CDR3 is CASSHRVAGETQYF. The CDR3 DNA sequence: TGTGCCAGCAGTCATCGGGTAGCGGGGGAGACCCAGTACTTC.

The genes are TRBV5-4 and TRBJ2-1; 7 nucleotides match TRBD1. CDR3 size: 16 residues. V lost 0 bases, J lost 5 bases, and 8 bases stayed unmatched. Germline V gives CDR1 SGHNT, CDR2 YYREEE (reference sequence). CDR3 amino acids: CASSLGQGGVNNEQFF. The DNA of the CDR3 is TGTGCCAGCAGCTTGGGACAGGGTGGGGTTAACAATGAGCAGTTCTTC.

This sequence joins TRBV6-2 or TRBV6-3 and TRBJ1-2, with 11 bases matching TRBD1. Germline V gene sequence: CDR1 MNHEY, CDR2 SVGEGT. CDR3 size: 17 residues. V shed 0 bases, J shed 3 bases, and the junction held 6 bases outside the gene matches. The CDR3 here is CASSYSVGQGAHYGYTF. In nucleotides, the CDR3 is TGTGCCAGCAGTTACTCAGTTGGACAGGGGGCTCACTATGGCTACACCTTC.

This clonotype was detected a few times. This sequence joins TRBV6-4 and TRBJ2-3; 11 bases line up with TRBD1. V lost 1 base, J lost 6 bases, and 6 bases stayed unmatched. The CDR3 spans 16 residues. Germline CDR1 MRHNA, CDR2 SNTAGT. In DNA form, the CDR3 reads TGTGCCAGCAGTGACTACTCGGGACAGGGGGTGGATACGCAGTATTTT. Translation: CASSDYSGQGVDTQYF.

CDR3 DNA sequence: TGTGCCACCAGCATAGCGGGGGGTAATGAGCAGTTCTTC. It is translated as CATSIAGGNEQFF. The V call is TRBV27, the J call TRBJ2-1; 10 bases are a match to TRBD2. With V trimmed by 10 bases and J by 7 bases, 7 bases remained unmatched. The CDR3 loop spans 13 amino acids. The germline gives CDR1 MNHEY, CDR2 SMNVEV (reference sequence).

Remarks on this clonotype: The junction and the germline gene differ at one end; a read error may be behind it. CDR3 nucleotides: TGCGCCAGCAGGTTGGGCACGACGATACACGGCTATGGCTACACCTTC. Its protein product is CASRLGTTIHGYGYTF. The chain uses TRBV5-1 and TRBJ1-2; the D is unclear. CDR3 length: 16 residues. CDR1 is SGHRS and CDR2 is YFSETQ in the germline V gene.

This clonotype was recorded at least ten times. V gene TRBV12-3 or TRBV12-4 combines with J gene TRBJ1-1, with unresolved D. With 0 bases removed from V and 4 bases from J, the gap between germline ends came to 6 bases. This CDR3 region has 13 residues. The CDR3 is CASSLASGTEAFF. The CDR3 DNA is TGTGCCAGCAGTTTAGCGTCAGGCACTGAAGCTTTCTTT.

CDR3 sequence (DNA): TGTGCCAGCAGCTTGAAGGGGGCAGAGACCCAGTACTTC. Its protein is CASSLKGAETQYF. The V call is TRBV5-6, the J call TRBJ2-5; 7 nucleotides agree with TRBD1. V trimming: 1 base; J trimming: 4 bases; junction bases outside the gene matches: 1. The V gene's germline CDR1 is SGHDT and CDR2 YYEEEE. The CDR3 extends over 13 amino acids. Drawing the rest from reference TRBV5-6 and TRBJ2-5, the complete variable domain is DAGVTQSPTHLIKTRGQQVTLRCSPKSGHDTVSWYQQALGQGPQFIFQYYEEEERQRGNFPDRFSGHQFPNYSSELNVNALLLGDSALYLCASSLKGAETQYFGPGTRLLVL.

This chain connects TRBV7-2 to TRBJ1-6; D remains ambiguous. Trimming removed 4 bases at V and 5 bases at J, with 9 bases between. The CDR3 runs 14 residues. The germline V gene encodes CDR1 SGHTA and CDR2 FQGNSA. CDR3 sequence: CASSSGTDNSPLHF. Written as DNA, the CDR3 is TGTGCCAGCAGCTCCGGTACTGATAATTCACCCCTCCACTTT.

J is TRBJ2-2 and V is TRBV7-2; 12 bases line up with TRBD2. This CDR3 region has 18 residues. V was clipped by 2 bases and J by 0 bases; unmatched bases: 4. Looked up from germline, CDR1 is SGHTA and CDR2 is FQGNSA. The CDR3 loop is CASSLLAGGFANTGELFF. The CDR3 DNA reads TGTGCCAGCAGCTTACTAGCGGGGGGGTTCGCGAACACCGGGGAGCTGTTTTTT.

The chain is built from TRBV15 and TRBJ2-1; 13 positions agree with TRBD2. This CDR3 has 14 residues. Per germline, CDR1 LNHNV and CDR2 YYDKDF (reference sequence). V trimming: 8 bases; J trimming: 6 bases; junction bases outside the gene matches: 4. The CDR3 loop is CATLGLAGLNEQFF. Here the CDR3 DNA reads TGTGCCACCCTGGGACTAGCGGGGCTCAATGAGCAGTTCTTC.